This T cell receptor beta chain was recorded in a study of identical twins. Study results and limitations: Twins' surplus sharing was weaker for beta out-of-frame sequences. Part of the zero-insertion signal could reflect confounding by invariant MAIT and iNKT cells.

Template switching supplied a universal primer site; unique molecular identifiers were carried on the cDNA. TCRdb reanalysed the 5' RACE reads using MiXCR and keeps one entry per CDR3 protein. Of under 350,000 distinct CDR3 sequences in the sample, around 9.7% were seen once. The table lists this clonotype with many counts. The antigen is not known. Unmatched junction bases numbered 11, after V lost 8 bases and J lost 8 bases. The CDR3 totals 15 residues. CDR1 is MNHNS and CDR2 is SASEGT in the germline V gene. Healthy Caucasian individuals made up all the donors. A further study also used this sample, focusing on yellow fever vaccine responses in identical twins.

The clonotype was recovered from a woman under 30 in good health. Sequenced input: CD8+ T cells sorted from blood. This sequence joins TRBV6-1 and TRBJ2-1, with TRBD2 identical over 11 bases. For the CDR3, the DNA is TGTGCCAGCGGGGGGCTAGCGGGAGGAGGGCATGAGCAGTTCTTC. Translation: CASGGLAGGGHEQFF.